This is a list of T cell receptor beta chains from one sample in a study of T cell responses to AZD1222 COVID-19 vaccine. Measured with immunoSEQ multiplex PCR; TCRdb has only the in-frame clones, and not every one. The table shows around 150,000 clones, with over 85% occurring only once. The material was peripheral blood, obtained on day 0 of AZD1222 vaccination. The receptors stem from an adult in good health. Each CDR3 is given with its conserved first and last residue. The order of the fields is D gene, clone size, J gene, V gene, CDR3 protein, CDR3 DNA. The D gene is left open where the match is weak. Only part of the rows carry a size: once, few, many, or a class if the clone is expanded.

TRBD1,-,TRBJ2-5,TRBV5-1,CASSPRTGAGETQYF,TGCGCCAGCAGTCCGAGGACAGGGGCGGGAGAGACCCAGTACTTC
-,-,TRBJ2-1,TRBV25-1,CASSVTYNEQFF,TGTGCCAGCAGTGTTACTTACAATGAGCAGTTCTTC
-,-,TRBJ1-1,TRBV2,CASSDGRNTEAFF,TGTGCCAGCAGTGACGGCAGGAACACTGAAGCTTTCTTT
TRBD1,-,TRBJ1-1,TRBV6-5,CASSSPGQLNTEAFF,TGTGCCAGCAGTTCCCCGGGACAGTTGAACACTGAAGCTTTCTTT
-,-,TRBJ2-3,TRBV5-6,CASSPQLPTGRASTDTQYF,TGTGCCAGCAGCCCCCAATTGCCGACAGGGAGGGCTAGCACAGATACGCAGTATTTT
-,-,TRBJ1-5,TRBV12-3/TRBV12-4,CASSFTENQPQHF,TGTGCCAGCAGTTTTACAGAAAATCAGCCCCAGCATTTT
-,-,TRBJ2-7,TRBV11-3,CASSLGGAAAYEQYF,TGTGCCAGCAGCTTAGGGGGGGCCGCAGCCTACGAGCAGTACTTC
TRBD2,once,TRBJ2-1,TRBV5-1,CASSPVAGASSYNEQFF,TGCGCCAGCAGCCCAGTAGCGGGAGCAAGCTCCTACAATGAGCAGTTCTTC
-,-,TRBJ1-5,TRBV6-1,CASSEGGQPQHF,TGTGCCAGCAGTGAAGGGGGCCAGCCCCAGCATTTT
-,-,TRBJ2-5,TRBV19,CASSIDITGGGETQYF,TGTGCCAGTAGTATAGACATCACAGGGGGGGGTGAGACCCAGTACTTC
-,once,TRBJ1-2,TRBV9,CASSVNNDGYTF,TGTGCCAGCAGCGTTAACAATGACGGCTACACCTTC
-,-,TRBJ1-1,TRBV6-5,CASSYRGANTEAFF,TGTGCCAGCAGTTACCGAGGGGCGAACACTGAAGCTTTCTTT
TRBD1,-,TRBJ1-1,TRBV5-1,CASSLGNRGSTEAFF,TGCGCCAGCAGCTTGGGGAACAGGGGTAGTACTGAAGCTTTCTTT
-,once,TRBJ1-2,TRBV9,CASSVGRGLPNYGYTF,TGTGCCAGCAGCGTAGGTCGGGGACTACCTAACTATGGCTACACCTTC
-,-,TRBJ2-5,TRBV3-1/TRBV3-2,CASSQDAGTLQETQYF,TGTGCCAGCAGCCAAGATGCGGGGACATTGCAAGAGACCCAGTACTTC
TRBD1,-,TRBJ1-2,TRBV29-1,CSVEDRTGLNYGYTF,TGCAGCGTTGAAGATCGGACAGGATTAAACTATGGCTACACCTTC
-,-,TRBJ2-1,TRBV5-8,CASSLSGNFYNEQFF,TGTGCCAGCAGCTTATCAGGGAACTTTTACAATGAGCAGTTCTTC